This entry lists 5 T cell receptor beta chains sequenced from one sample in a study of radiation and T cells in renal cell carcinoma. As to time point: blood 4 weeks post-SBRT, at nephrectomy. Treatment specified: 15 Gy SBRT to primary tumor, nephrectomy 4 weeks later. Clones were read by immunoSEQ multiplex PCR, and TCRdb kept only the in-frame ones, dropping some. The table includes roughly 80,000 clones, less than 90% detected once. The sample here was blood, taken from a patient whose treatment included radiotherapy and nephrectomy. These receptors were obtained from a woman aged 55-70 years with renal cell carcinoma.

In its sample, this clone was seen a few times. V gene TRBV10-2 combines with J gene TRBJ1-5, with D possibly being TRBD1 (6 bases). The CDR3 totals 13 residues. V lost 6 bases to trimming and J lost 4 bases, with 10 bases between them. CDR1 and CDR2 (germline): WSHSY, SAAADI. This CDR3 reads CASRPGENQPQHF. The CDR3 DNA is TGCGCCAGCAGACCAGGGGAAAATCAGCCCCAGCATTTT.

This clone has more than one count but fewer than ten. The genes are TRBV5-1 and TRBJ2-5; 10 bases agree with TRBD1. The CDR3 is 17 amino acids. Looked up from germline, CDR1 is SGHRS and CDR2 is YFSETQ. The trim removed 0 bases at V and 4 bases at J, leaving 9 bases unmatched. CDR3 region: CASSLGETGGAGETQYF. The CDR3 DNA reads as TGCGCCAGCAGCTTGGGGGAGACAGGGGGCGCGGGAGAGACCCAGTACTTC.

This rearrangement joins TRBV7-9 to TRBJ1-1; no clear D. The ends were cut back, 2 bases at V and 1 base at J, with 5 bases in the middle. Germline V gene data show CDR1 as SEHNR and CDR2 as FQNEAQ (reference sequence). The CDR3 runs to 13 residues. As DNA, the CDR3 is TGTGCCAGCAGCTTAAGGGAGAACACTGAAGCTTTCTTT. It specifies CASSLRENTEAFF.

By sample fraction, this clone is medium-sized. This rearrangement joins TRBV9 to TRBJ1-6; weak D call: TRBD1 (6 bases). Trimming stripped 3 bases from V and 9 bases from J, with 13 bases between. The germline gives CDR1 SGDLS, CDR2 YYNGEE. This CDR3 region has 14 residues. The CDR3 DNA sequence: TGTGCCAGCAGCGGGGGACATGAAAGTTCACCCCTCCACTTT. Its translation is CASSGGHESSPLHF.

The rearrangement joins TRBV2 to TRBJ1-1; D is uncertain. V was trimmed by 11 bases and J by 0 bases, leaving 13 bases between them. The CDR3 has 13 residues. CDR1 is SNHLY, CDR2 FYNNEI, per germline. The CDR3 here is CAGCREMNTEAFF. The DNA for the CDR3 is TGTGCCGGCTGCAGAGAGATGAACACTGAAGCTTTCTTT.